This T cell receptor beta chain was captured by sequencing in a study of cytomegalovirus exposure and HLA in healthy donors. Whereas donors were nominally healthy upon sampling, unrecorded immune exposures were probable. Notes on this clone: Its antigen remains unknown.

The PCR employed 60 Vbeta primers together with 13 Jbeta primers. Measured with immunoSEQ multiplex PCR; TCRdb has only the in-frame clones, and not every one. Altogether around 300,000 clones are present, 84% being singletons, with the ten largest covering 2%. Study-wide findings and caveats: As a later analysis showed, a missense DCLRE1C variant was linked to trimming of TCR beta V- and J-genes.

Input material: PBMCs. The receptor was derived from a woman aged 40-49 years in good health and CMV-seropositive.

For the CDR3, the DNA is TGTGCCAGTAGAGGGGCCGCGACGGGGGTGGCCCAGCATTTT. It yields the protein CASRGAATGVAQHF. The rearrangement links TRBV19 to TRBJ1-5; tentatively, D is TRBD1 (5 bases). The CDR3 has 14 residues. Trimming left V 6 bases short and J 11 bases short, with 20 bases between. The V gene's germline CDR1 is LNHDA and CDR2 SQIVND (reference sequence).